This T cell receptor (beta chain) was recorded in a study of blood T cell repertoires in COVID-19. As for the study in general: Samples came from the United States, Italy and Spain, spanning acute and convalescent COVID-19. Sources were T cells, B-cell-depleted T cells, or PBMCs; the material itself was cDNA or gDNA.

Trimming stripped 3 bases from V and 4 bases from J, with 10 bases between. CDR3 length equals 13 residues. Germline V lookup: CDR1 SEHNR, CDR2 FQNEAQ (reference sequence). Authors' data handling: By means of reference gene primer amplification, nucleated cell counts were estimated. Sequenced by immunoSEQ multiplex PCR; TCRdb stores in-frame clones only, minus some. That table furnishes V, J and clone size, whereas the DNA furnished D and trimming. The sample yields about 35,000 clones, 87% seen once. The rearrangement links TRBV7-9 to TRBJ2-7, with a possible D match to TRBD1 (6 bases). The clonotype comes from an elderly man with active COVID-19. Sequenced sample: peripheral blood. The CDR3 DNA follows: TGTGCCAGCAGCTTTGTACAGGGATACGAGCAGTACTTC. Translated: CASSFVQGYEQYF.